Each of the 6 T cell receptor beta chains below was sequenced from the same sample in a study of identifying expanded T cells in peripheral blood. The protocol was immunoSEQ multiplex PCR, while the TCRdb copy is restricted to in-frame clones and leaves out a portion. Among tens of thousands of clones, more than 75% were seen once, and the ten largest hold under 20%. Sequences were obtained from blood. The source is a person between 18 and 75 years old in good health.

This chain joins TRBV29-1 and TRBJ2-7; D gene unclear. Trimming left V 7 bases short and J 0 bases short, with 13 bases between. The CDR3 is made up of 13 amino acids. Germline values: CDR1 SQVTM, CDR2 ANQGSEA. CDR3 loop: CSAVIPNSYEQYF. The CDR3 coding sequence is TGCAGCGCGGTAATCCCCAACTCCTACGAGCAGTACTTC.

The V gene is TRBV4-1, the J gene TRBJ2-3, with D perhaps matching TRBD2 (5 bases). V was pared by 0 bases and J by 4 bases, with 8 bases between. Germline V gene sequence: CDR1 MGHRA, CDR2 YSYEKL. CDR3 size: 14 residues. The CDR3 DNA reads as TGCGCCAGCAGCCAAGATGAGGGTGCAGATACGCAGTATTTT. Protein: CASSQDEGADTQYF.

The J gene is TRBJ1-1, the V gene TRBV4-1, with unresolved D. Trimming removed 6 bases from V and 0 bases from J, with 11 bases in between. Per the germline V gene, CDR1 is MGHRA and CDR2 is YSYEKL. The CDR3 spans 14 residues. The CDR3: CASRGSRVNTEAFF. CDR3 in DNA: TGCGCCAGCAGAGGGTCGAGAGTGAACACTGAAGCTTTCTTT.

The CDR3 coding sequence is TGTGCCAGCGGTAGCGGGGGCTCGGGGTACGAGCAGTACTTC. It encodes CASGSGGSGYEQYF. This sequence joins TRBV7-9 and TRBJ2-7; 9 bases agree with TRBD2. V lost 8 bases and J lost 4; bases outside the gene matches: 9. The germline V gene has CDR1 SEHNR and CDR2 FQNEAQ (reference sequence). The CDR3 is 14 residues long.

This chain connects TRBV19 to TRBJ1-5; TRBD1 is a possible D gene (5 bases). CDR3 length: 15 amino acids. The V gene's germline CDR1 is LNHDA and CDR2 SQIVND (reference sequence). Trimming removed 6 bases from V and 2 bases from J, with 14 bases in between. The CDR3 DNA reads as TGTGCCAGTAGCCTCGGACATATGGGCAATCAGCCCCAGCATTTT. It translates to CASSLGHMGNQPQHF.

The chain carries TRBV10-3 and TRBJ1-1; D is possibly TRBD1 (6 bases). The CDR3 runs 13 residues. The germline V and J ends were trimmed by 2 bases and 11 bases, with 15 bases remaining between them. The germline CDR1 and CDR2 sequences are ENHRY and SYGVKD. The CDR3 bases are TGTGCCATCAGTGAGACACAGGGTGAAAAGGCTTTCTTT. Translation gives CAISETQGEKAFF.